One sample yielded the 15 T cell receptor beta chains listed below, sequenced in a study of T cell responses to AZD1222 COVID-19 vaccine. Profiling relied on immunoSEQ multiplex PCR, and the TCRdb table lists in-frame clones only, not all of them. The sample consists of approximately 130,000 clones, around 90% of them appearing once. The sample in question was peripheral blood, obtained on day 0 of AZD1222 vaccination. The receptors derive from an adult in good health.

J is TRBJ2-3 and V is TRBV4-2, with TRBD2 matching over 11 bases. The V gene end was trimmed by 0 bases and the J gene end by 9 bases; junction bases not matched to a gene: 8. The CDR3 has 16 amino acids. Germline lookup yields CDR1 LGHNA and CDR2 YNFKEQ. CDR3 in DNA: TGTGCCAGCAGCCAAGATGGGGGACTAGCGGCACCAACGCAGTATTTT. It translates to CASSQDGGLAAPTQYF.

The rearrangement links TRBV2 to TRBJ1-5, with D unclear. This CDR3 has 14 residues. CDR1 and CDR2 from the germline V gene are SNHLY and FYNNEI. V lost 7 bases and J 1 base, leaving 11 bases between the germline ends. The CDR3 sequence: CASTGLSSNQPQHF. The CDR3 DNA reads TGTGCCAGCACGGGTCTCTCCAGCAATCAGCCCCAGCATTTT.

The CDR3 DNA reads as TGTGCCAGCAGCTTGTGGCAGGGGGCGATGGAGACCCAGTACTTC. Translating it yields CASSLWQGAMETQYF. V and J are TRBV7-9 and TRBJ2-5, with 8 positions matching TRBD1. The germline CDR1 and CDR2 sequences are SEHNR and FQNEAQ (reference sequence). The CDR3 is 15 amino acids. V trimming: 3 bases; J trimming: 5 bases; junction bases outside the gene matches: 8.

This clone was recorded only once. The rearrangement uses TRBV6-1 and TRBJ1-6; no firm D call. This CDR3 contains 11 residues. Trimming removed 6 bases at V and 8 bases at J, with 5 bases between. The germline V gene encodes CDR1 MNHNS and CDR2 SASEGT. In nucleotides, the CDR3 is TGTGCCAGCAGGGCCGATTCACCCCTCCACTTT. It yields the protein CASRADSPLHF.

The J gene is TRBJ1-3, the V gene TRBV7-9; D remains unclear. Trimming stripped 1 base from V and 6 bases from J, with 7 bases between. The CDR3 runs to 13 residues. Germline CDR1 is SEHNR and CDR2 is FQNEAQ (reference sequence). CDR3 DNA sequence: TGTGCCAGCAGCTTAGATGGCGAAAACACCATATATTTT. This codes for CASSLDGENTIYF.

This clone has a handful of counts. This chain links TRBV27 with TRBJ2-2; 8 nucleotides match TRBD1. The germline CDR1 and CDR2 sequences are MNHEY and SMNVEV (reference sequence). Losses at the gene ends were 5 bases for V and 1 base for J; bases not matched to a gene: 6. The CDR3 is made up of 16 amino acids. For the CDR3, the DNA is TGTGCCAGCAGTCCCTACGGACAGGGGAACACCGGGGAGCTGTTTTTT. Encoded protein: CASSPYGQGNTGELFF.

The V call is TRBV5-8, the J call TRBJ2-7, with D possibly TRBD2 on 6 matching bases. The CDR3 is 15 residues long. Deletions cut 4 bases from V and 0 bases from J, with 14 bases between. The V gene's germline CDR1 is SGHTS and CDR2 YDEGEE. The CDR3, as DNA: TGTGCCAGCAGCCGCGCGGGACTGGGCTCCTACGAGCAGTACTTC. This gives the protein CASSRAGLGSYEQYF. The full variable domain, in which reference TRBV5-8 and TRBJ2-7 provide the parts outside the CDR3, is EAGVTQSPTHLIKTRGQQATLRCSPISGHTSVYWYQQALGLGLQFLLWYDEGEERNRGNFPPRFSGRQFPNYSSELNVNALELEDSALYLCASSRAGLGSYEQYFGPGTRLTVT.

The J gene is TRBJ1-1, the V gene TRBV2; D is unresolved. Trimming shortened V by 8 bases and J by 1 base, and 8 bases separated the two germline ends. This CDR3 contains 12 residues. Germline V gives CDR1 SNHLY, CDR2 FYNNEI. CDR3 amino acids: CASRWGNTEAFF. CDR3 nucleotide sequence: TGTGCCAGCCGTTGGGGGAACACTGAAGCTTTCTTT.

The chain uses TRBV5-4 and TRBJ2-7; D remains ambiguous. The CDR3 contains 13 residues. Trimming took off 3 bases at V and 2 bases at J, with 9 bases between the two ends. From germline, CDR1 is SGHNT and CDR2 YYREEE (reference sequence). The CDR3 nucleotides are TGTGCCAGCAGCTGGAGTGGGGCCTACGAGCAGTACTTC. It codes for CASSWSGAYEQYF. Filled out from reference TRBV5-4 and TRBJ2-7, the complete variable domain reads ETGVTQSPTHLIKTRGQQVTLRCSSQSGHNTVSWYQQALGQGPQFIFQYYREEENGRGNFPPRFSGLQFPNYSSELNVNALELDDSALYLCASSWSGAYEQYFGPGTRLTVT.

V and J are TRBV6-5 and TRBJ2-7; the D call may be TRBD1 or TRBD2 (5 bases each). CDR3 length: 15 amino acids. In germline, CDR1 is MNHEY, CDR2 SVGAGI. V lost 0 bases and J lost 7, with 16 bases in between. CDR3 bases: TGTGCCAGCAGTTACTCTTCCGGGGCGAGAGGAGAGCAGTACTTC. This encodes CASSYSSGARGEQYF.

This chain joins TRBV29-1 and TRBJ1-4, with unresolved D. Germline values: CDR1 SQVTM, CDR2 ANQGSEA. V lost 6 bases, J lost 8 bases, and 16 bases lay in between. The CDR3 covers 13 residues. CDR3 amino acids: CSVRTHLGEKLFF. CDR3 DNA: TGCAGCGTCCGGACCCACCTAGGAGAAAAACTGTTTTTT.

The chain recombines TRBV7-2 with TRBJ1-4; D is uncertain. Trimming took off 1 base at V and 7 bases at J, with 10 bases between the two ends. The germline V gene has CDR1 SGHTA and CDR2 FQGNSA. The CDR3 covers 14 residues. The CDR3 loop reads CASSLGPGSEKLFF. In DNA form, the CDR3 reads TGTGCCAGCAGCTTAGGGCCAGGAAGTGAAAAACTGTTTTTT. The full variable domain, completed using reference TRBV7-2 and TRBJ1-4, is GAGVSQSPSNKVTEKGKDVELRCDPISGHTALYWYRQSLGQGLEFLIYFQGNSAPDKSGLPSDRFSAERTGGSVSTLTIQRTQQEDSAVYLCASSLGPGSEKLFFGSGTQLSVL.

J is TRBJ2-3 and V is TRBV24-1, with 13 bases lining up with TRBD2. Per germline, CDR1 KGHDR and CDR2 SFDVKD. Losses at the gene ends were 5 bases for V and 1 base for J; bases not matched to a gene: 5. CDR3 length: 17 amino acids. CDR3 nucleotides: TGTGCCACCAGTGCCACTAGCGGGAGGGGGGGCACAGATACGCAGTATTTT. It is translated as CATSATSGRGGTDTQYF.

The CDR3 DNA reads TGTGCCAGCAGCTTGGGGTTCGTTGGGAACACTGAAGCTTTCTTT. This gives the protein CASSLGFVGNTEAFF. V gene TRBV7-2 combines with J gene TRBJ1-1, with no clear D. Germline V gene sequence: CDR1 SGHTA, CDR2 FQGNSA. The CDR3 covers 15 residues. Trimming stripped 3 bases from V and 1 base from J, with 12 bases between. The full variable domain, in which reference TRBV7-2 and TRBJ1-1 provide the parts outside the CDR3, is GAGVSQSPSNKVTEKGKDVELRCDPISGHTALYWYRQSLGQGLEFLIYFQGNSAPDKSGLPSDRFSAERTGGSVSTLTIQRTQQEDSAVYLCASSLGFVGNTEAFFGQGTRLTVV.

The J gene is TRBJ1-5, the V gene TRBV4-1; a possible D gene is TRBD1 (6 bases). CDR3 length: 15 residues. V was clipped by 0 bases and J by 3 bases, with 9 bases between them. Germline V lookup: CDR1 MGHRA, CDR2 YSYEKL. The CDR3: CASSQEDSLNQPQHF. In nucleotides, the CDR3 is TGCGCCAGCAGCCAAGAGGACAGCCTCAATCAGCCCCAGCATTTT.